This is a list of T cell receptor beta chains from one sample in a study of blood T cell repertoires in COVID-19. Sequencing used immunoSEQ multiplex PCR; TCRdb keeps in-frame clones, though not all of them. The sample has fewer than 60,000 clones; 80% to 90% are singletons. Sequenced: peripheral blood. These receptors originate from a human donor in a cohort sampled during active COVID-19. Each CDR3 is given with its conserved first and last residue. D genes are given only for firm matches. Not every row has a clone size; where given, it reads once, few, many or a size class.

d_call clone_size j_call v_call cdr3_nt cdr3_aa
TRBD2 NA TRBJ2-7 TRBV30 TGTGCCTGGAGGCCCGGGACTAGCGGGAGTCGGAGCTCCTACGAGCAGTACTTC CAWRPGTSGSRSSYEQYF
TRBD2 NA TRBJ2-7 TRBV11-2 TGTGCCAGCAGCTTAGCGCTAGCGGCCACCTACGAGCAGTACTTC CASSLALAATYEQYF
NA NA TRBJ1-2 TRBV19 TGTGCCAGTAGTTCAAGACAGGAGAGAGGCTATGGCTACACCTTC CASSSRQERGYGYTF
NA NA TRBJ2-4 TRBV6-6 TGTGCCAGCCTAGCAGAAAACATTCAGTACTTC CASLAENIQYF
NA NA TRBJ1-1 TRBV5-4 TGTGCCAGCAGCTTGAGGCAGGGTAACACTGAAGCTTTCTTT CASSLRQGNTEAFF
TRBD1 once TRBJ1-1 TRBV7-3 TGTGCCAGCAGCTCGGACAGGGACACTGAAGCTTTCTTT CASSSDRDTEAFF
TRBD2 NA TRBJ2-7 TRBV2 TGTGCCAGCAGCACTAGCGGGAGGAACTACGAGCAGTACTTC CASSTSGRNYEQYF
TRBD2 few TRBJ2-7 TRBV4-3 TGCGCCAGCAGCCAAGGGGGCTCGGGACTAGTTGGCGAGCAGTACTTC CASSQGGSGLVGEQYF
TRBD1 NA TRBJ1-2 TRBV4-3 TGCGCCAGCAGCCCCGGTAGCGGACAGGCCTATGGCTACACCTTC CASSPGSGQAYGYTF
NA NA TRBJ2-1 TRBV11-2 TGTGCCAGCAGCCGCGGGACAGCAGTGGGTGAGCAGTTCTTC CASSRGTAVGEQFF